The 30 T cell receptor beta chains below come from one sample, sequenced in a study of CXCR3-negative and CXCR3-positive naive CD8 T cells. Via 5' RACE with UMI labels, TRB cDNA libraries were prepared. With the 5' RACE reads reprocessed, TCRdb shows one record per CDR3 protein and no DNA. The sample spans 85,000 to 90,000 distinct CDR3 sequences; the ten largest clones claim nearly 0.85%. Their target antigens are unknown. Study observations and caveats: Naive cells with CXCR3 showed TRB CDR3s that were more hydrophobic than those in CXCR3-negative naive cells.

The sample consisted of naive CXCR3+ CD8+ T cells from blood. Stated subset: CD45RO-CCR7+CD27+CD95- naive CD8+ T cells expressing CXCR3 (TNR3+). These TCRs come from a human donor in good health. Some clones in this sample may be carry-over from other donors' samples.

The rearrangement uses TRBV6-5 and TRBJ2-6; TCRdb names TRBD1, which stays unverified in the absence of DNA. Per the germline V gene, CDR1 is MNHEY and CDR2 is SVGAGI. This CDR3 is 20 amino acids long. The CDR3 sequence: CASSPTSRDGIGSGANVLTF.

The chain recombines TRBV7-9 with TRBJ2-1; TCRdb reports TRBD2, a call that lacks DNA to check it against. The CDR3 extends over 16 amino acids. Germline V CDR1 and CDR2: SEHNR, FQNEAQ (reference sequence). CDR3 region: CASSPPSGTVEDEQFF.

V and J are TRBV29-1 and TRBJ1-2; TCRdb designates TRBD1, a call that cannot be tested without DNA. The CDR3 has 15 residues. Germline-derived CDR1 and CDR2 are SQVTM and ANQGSEA. This chain's CDR3 is CSVEEGAQVRYGYTF.

The chain employs TRBV28 and TRBJ2-3; the TRBD2 assignment by TCRdb is unverifiable without DNA. The CDR3 extends over 14 amino acids. CDR1 is MDHEN, CDR2 SYDVKM, per germline. The CDR3 loop is CASSFIAGMDTQYF.

The gene calls are TRBV29-1 and TRBJ2-7; TCRdb's assignment of TRBD1 cannot be checked, as there is no DNA. Germline-derived CDR1 and CDR2 are SQVTM and ANQGSEA. The CDR3 consists of 16 residues. The CDR3 protein is CSVDGAREPFSYEQYF.

The V gene is TRBV7-9, the J gene TRBJ2-3; TCRdb selects TRBD1, and the lack of DNA leaves this call unchecked. The CDR3 runs 15 residues. Germline lookup yields CDR1 SEHNR and CDR2 FQNEAQ (reference sequence). The CDR3 region is CASSLARGGTDTQYF.

V is TRBV7-3 and J is TRBJ2-1; TCRdb designates TRBD2, a call that cannot be tested without DNA. CDR3 length: 20 residues. The germline gives CDR1 SGHTA, CDR2 FQGTGA. CDR3 sequence reads: CASSLIRAGASGSRYNEQFF.

This chain uses TRBV5-1 with TRBJ2-1; TCRdb picks TRBD1, but there is no DNA to check that call. The V gene's germline CDR1 is SGHRS and CDR2 YFSETQ. This CDR3 spans 13 amino acids. Here the CDR3 reads CASRDQSYNEQFF.

The gene calls are TRBV6-5 and TRBJ1-2; TCRdb indicates TRBD1, and absent DNA this call remains unverified. The CDR3 length is 15 residues. From germline, CDR1 is MNHEY and CDR2 SVGAGI. The CDR3 region is CASKQQGLEDYGYTF.

This chain joins TRBV29-1 and TRBJ2-1. Germline-derived CDR1 and CDR2 are SQVTM and ANQGSEA. CDR3 size: 12 residues. CDR3 amino acids: CSVATDFNEQFF.

The chain links TRBV20-1 to TRBJ2-1. The CDR3 is 11 residues long. Germline values: CDR1 DFQATT, CDR2 SNEGSKA (reference sequence). CDR3 protein: CSARVPNEQFF.

The CDR3 loop is CASSQSVAGTQETQYF. This chain links TRBV4-2 with TRBJ2-5; lacking DNA, the TRBD2 call made by TCRdb goes unchecked. The CDR3 has 16 residues. CDR1 LGHNA and CDR2 YNFKEQ come from the germline V gene.

This chain connects TRBV29-1 to TRBJ1-2; TCRdb's D call, TRBD1, is unchecked because there is no DNA. This CDR3 is 13 amino acids long. CDR1 SQVTM and CDR2 ANQGSEA come from the germline V gene. The CDR3 is CSVDTGPYYGYTF.

This chain connects TRBV7-3 to TRBJ1-1. The CDR3 has 13 residues. Germline V gene data show CDR1 as SGHTA and CDR2 as FQGTGA. The CDR3 loop reads CASSNDRNTEAFF.

This chain links TRBV29-1 with TRBJ2-1; there is no DNA to check the TCRdb D call of TRBD2. The CDR3 totals 15 residues. The germline V gene has CDR1 SQVTM and CDR2 ANQGSEA. The CDR3 sequence is CSVGEANLSYNEQFF.

The gene calls are TRBV5-1 and TRBJ2-1. Germline lookup yields CDR1 SGHRS and CDR2 YFSETQ. The CDR3 consists of 16 residues. CDR3: CASSLVDPSSYNEQFF.

V is TRBV6-5 and J is TRBJ2-5; the D call from TCRdb, TRBD1, cannot be confirmed without DNA. Germline-derived CDR1 and CDR2 are MNHEY and SVGAGI. This CDR3 comprises 13 residues. The CDR3 sequence is CASSYRGKETQYF.

The CDR3 sequence is CASSYGYVEQYF. This chain connects TRBV6-2 or TRBV6-3 to TRBJ2-7. CDR1 is MNHEY and CDR2 is SVGEGT in the germline V gene. The CDR3 is made up of 12 amino acids.

The rearrangement links TRBV3-1 to TRBJ2-7; TCRdb's D call, TRBD2, is unchecked because there is no DNA. This CDR3 spans 17 amino acids. From germline, CDR1 is LGHDT and CDR2 YNNKEL (reference sequence). CDR3 residues: CASSQEATSGSSYEQYF.

V is TRBV4-2 and J is TRBJ2-5; no DNA is available, so the TRBD1 call from TCRdb remains unchecked. Germline V lookup: CDR1 LGHNA, CDR2 YNFKEQ. This CDR3 contains 17 residues. CDR3 amino acids: CASSGQQIDPDQETQYF.

The chain's CDR3 is CASKQGSGLYEQYF. The chain links TRBV14 to TRBJ2-7; TCRdb reports TRBD1, a call that lacks DNA to check it against. There are 14 residues in the CDR3. Germline-derived CDR1 and CDR2 are SGHDN and FVKESK.

The chain carries TRBV12-3 or TRBV12-4 and TRBJ1-1. CDR3 length equals 12 residues. The CDR3 loop is CASSPSGTEAFF.

The rearrangement links TRBV9 to TRBJ1-5; lacking DNA, the TRBD1 call made by TCRdb goes unchecked. Germline CDR1 is SGDLS and CDR2 is YYNGEE. CDR3 length: 14 amino acids. The CDR3 here is CASSPGNSNQPQHF.

The chain carries TRBV28 and TRBJ2-1; absent DNA, TCRdb's TRBD2 call cannot be checked. This CDR3 is 18 amino acids long. The germline V gene has CDR1 MDHEN and CDR2 SYDVKM. CDR3 loop: CASSTEGLDTRSYNEQFF.

This sequence joins TRBV28 and TRBJ2-1; without DNA, the TCRdb call of TRBD1 cannot be checked. CDR3 length: 16 residues. CDR1 MDHEN and CDR2 SYDVKM come from the germline V gene. CDR3: CASSFPWALRDNEQFF.

The rearrangement joins TRBV29-1 to TRBJ1-1. The CDR3 runs 11 residues. CDR1 and CDR2 from the germline V gene are SQVTM and ANQGSEA. The chain's CDR3 is CSVVKNTEAFF.

The chain carries TRBV13 and TRBJ1-2. In germline, CDR1 is PRHDT, CDR2 FYEKMQ (reference sequence). The CDR3 has 14 amino acids. The CDR3 here is CASSLEPANYGYTF.

This sequence joins TRBV4-1 and TRBJ1-1; TCRdb's D call, TRBD1, is unchecked because there is no DNA. The CDR3 sequence is 13 residues long. CDR1 is MGHRA, CDR2 YSYEKL, per germline. The CDR3 sequence: CASSQGTGPEAFF.

This sequence joins TRBV7-6 and TRBJ2-5; TCRdb reports TRBD2, a call that lacks DNA to check it against. The germline V gene encodes CDR1 SGHVS and CDR2 FNYEAQ. The CDR3 length is 17 residues. CDR3 amino acids: CASSPRTIAGGRETQYF.

The rearrangement links TRBV7-6 to TRBJ2-1; TCRdb's D call of TRBD1 is untestable without DNA. Germline values: CDR1 SGHVS, CDR2 FNYEAQ. The CDR3 totals 17 residues. CDR3 sequence: CASSLSRGGGNENEQFF.